This is a list of T cell receptor beta chains from one sample in a study of blood T cell repertoires in COVID-19. Here immunoSEQ multiplex PCR was the method, and the copy in TCRdb shows in-frame clones only, minus some. In the table there are about 270,000 clones, roughly 84% of which are singletons. Sequencing used peripheral blood. These receptors were collected from a human donor in a cohort sampled during active COVID-19. CDR3s include the opening cysteine and the closing phenylalanine or tryptophan. A D gene is named only where the DNA matches it firmly. Clone size is stated in some rows and not others, as once, few, many or a class when expanded.

CDR3	DNA	size	D	V	J
CASSFHRGRTGNEKLFF	TGTGCCAGCAGCTTTCACAGGGGCCGTACTGGTAATGAAAAACTGTTTTTT	NA	TRBD1	TRBV11-2	TRBJ1-4
CASSPGQVNYGYTF	TGTGCCAGCAGCCCGGGACAGGTCAACTATGGCTACACCTTC	NA	TRBD1	TRBV9	TRBJ1-2
CASSLGDRRNYEQYF	TGTGCCAGCAGCTTAGGGGACAGGCGCAACTACGAGCAGTACTTC	once	TRBD1	TRBV7-9	TRBJ2-7
CASSPSNRGIGTQYF	TGTGCCAGCTCACCCTCGAACAGGGGAATAGGGACCCAGTACTTC	NA	TRBD1	TRBV18	TRBJ2-5
CASSVQAGVTETQYF	TGTGCCAGCAGCGTACAGGCGGGGGTTACAGAGACCCAGTACTTC	few	TRBD2	TRBV5-6	TRBJ2-5
CASSFRRQNIQYF	TGTGCCAGCAGTTTCAGGAGGCAAAACATTCAGTACTTC	NA	NA	TRBV27	TRBJ2-4
CATSPKMNSNQPQHF	TGTGCCACGTCTCCTAAGATGAATAGCAATCAGCCCCAGCATTTT	NA	NA	TRBV15	TRBJ1-5
CASSYSNSYNSPLHF	TGTGCCAGCAGTTACTCCAACTCCTATAATTCACCCCTCCACTTT	NA	NA	TRBV6-5	TRBJ1-6
CATIHPQGNTEAFF	TGTGCCACCATCCACCCACAGGGGAACACTGAAGCTTTCTTT	NA	NA	TRBV28	TRBJ1-1
CASSTGGGRAYEQYF	TGTGCCAGCAGCACCGGTGGCGGGCGAGCCTACGAGCAGTACTTC	NA	NA	TRBV7-2	TRBJ2-7
CASSLLVGDTEAFF	TGCGCCAGCAGCTTGTTGGTAGGGGACACTGAAGCTTTCTTT	once	NA	TRBV5-1	TRBJ1-1
CASSLAYFNTGELFF	TGTGCCAGCAGCTTGGCTTACTTTAACACCGGGGAGCTGTTTTTT	NA	NA	TRBV5-5	TRBJ2-2
CASSYGPAAGYGGYTF	TGTGCCAGCAGTTACGGGCCGGCCGCAGGGTACGGTGGCTACACCTTC	once	NA	TRBV6-6	TRBJ1-2
CASSYSNAGLEGYTF	TGTGCCAGCAGTTACTCAAACGCGGGGCTTGAAGGCTACACCTTC	NA	NA	TRBV6-2/TRBV6-3	TRBJ1-2
CASSLSGSSDTQYF	TGTGCCAGCAGCTTAAGTGGTAGCAGCGATACGCAGTATTTT	NA	NA	TRBV11-2	TRBJ2-3
CASSFSDKNYGYTF	TGTGCCAGCAGTTTCTCCGACAAGAACTATGGCTACACCTTC	NA	NA	TRBV28	TRBJ1-2
CASSLALRGGTDTQYF	TGCGCCAGCAGCTTGGCGCTCCGGGGGGGCACAGATACGCAGTATTTT	NA	TRBD2	TRBV5-1	TRBJ2-3
CASSLGWGLSTDTQYF	TGTGCCAGCAGCTTAGGTTGGGGACTCAGCACAGATACGCAGTATTTT	NA	NA	TRBV7-8	TRBJ2-3
CASSQEAGQGFDEQYF	TGTGCCAGCAGCCAAGAGGCGGGACAGGGCTTTGACGAGCAGTACTTC	NA	TRBD1	TRBV4-2	TRBJ2-7
CASSDLGLSYGYTF	TGTGCCAGCTCAGATCTGGGACTTTCCTATGGCTACACCTTC	many	NA	TRBV18	TRBJ1-2
CSVGWTVGQPQHF	TGCAGCGTTGGTTGGACAGTGGGTCAGCCCCAGCATTTT	NA	NA	TRBV29-1	TRBJ1-5